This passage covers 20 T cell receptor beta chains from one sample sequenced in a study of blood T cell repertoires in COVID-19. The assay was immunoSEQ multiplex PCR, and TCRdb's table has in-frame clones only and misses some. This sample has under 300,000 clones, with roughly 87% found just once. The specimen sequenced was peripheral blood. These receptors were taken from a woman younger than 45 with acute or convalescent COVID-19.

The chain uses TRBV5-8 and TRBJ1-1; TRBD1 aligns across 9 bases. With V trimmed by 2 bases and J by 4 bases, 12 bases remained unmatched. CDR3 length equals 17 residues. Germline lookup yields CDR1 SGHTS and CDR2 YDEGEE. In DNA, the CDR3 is TGTGCCAGCAGCTTTTTTGGAGGACAGGGGCAATTCACTGAAGCTTTCTTT. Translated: CASSFFGGQGQFTEAFF.

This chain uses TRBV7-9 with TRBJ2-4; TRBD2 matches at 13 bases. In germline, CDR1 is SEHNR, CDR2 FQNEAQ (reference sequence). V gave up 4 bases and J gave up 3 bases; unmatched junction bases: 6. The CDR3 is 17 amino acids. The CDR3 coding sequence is TGTGCCAGCAGCTCTGGGACTAGCGGGATTGGCAAAAACATTCAGTACTTC. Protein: CASSSGTSGIGKNIQYF.

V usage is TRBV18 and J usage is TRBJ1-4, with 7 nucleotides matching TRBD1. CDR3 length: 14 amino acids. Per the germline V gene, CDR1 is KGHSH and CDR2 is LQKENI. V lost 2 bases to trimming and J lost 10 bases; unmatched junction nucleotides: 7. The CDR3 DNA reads TGTGCCAGCTCACCAACAGGGGCGGGTGGAAAACTGTTTTTT. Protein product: CASSPTGAGGKLFF.

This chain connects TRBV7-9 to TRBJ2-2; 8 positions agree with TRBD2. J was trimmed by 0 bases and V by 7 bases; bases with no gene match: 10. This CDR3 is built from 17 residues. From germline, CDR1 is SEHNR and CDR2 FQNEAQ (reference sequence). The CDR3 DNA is TGTGCCAGCACCGTTTCCGGGAGGGCCTCGAACACCGGGGAGCTGTTTTTT. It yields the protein CASTVSGRASNTGELFF.

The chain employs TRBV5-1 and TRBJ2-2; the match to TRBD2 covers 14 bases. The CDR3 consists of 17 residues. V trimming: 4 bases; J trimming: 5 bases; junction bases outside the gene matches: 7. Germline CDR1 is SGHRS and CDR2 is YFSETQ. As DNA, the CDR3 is TGCGCCAGCAGCCCGGGACTAGCGGGAGTCGGAACCGGGGAGCTGTTTTTT. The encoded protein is CASSPGLAGVGTGELFF.

The CDR3 spells CASSLYRGPGETQYF. The CDR3 DNA follows: TGTGCCAGCAGCTTATACAGGGGGCCTGGGGAGACCCAGTACTTC. This chain links TRBV7-3 with TRBJ2-5; TRBD1 matches at 9 bases. The length of the CDR3 is 15 residues. V gave up 2 bases and J gave up 5 bases; unmatched junction bases: 6. Germline V gene lookup returns CDR1 SGHTA and CDR2 FQGTGA.

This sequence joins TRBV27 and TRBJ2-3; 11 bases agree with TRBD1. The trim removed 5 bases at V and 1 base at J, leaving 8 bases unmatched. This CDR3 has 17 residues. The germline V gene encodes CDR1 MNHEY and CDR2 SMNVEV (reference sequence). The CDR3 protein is CASSAGQGARGTDTQYF. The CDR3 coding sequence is TGTGCCAGCAGTGCCGGACAGGGGGCGCGGGGCACAGATACGCAGTATTTT.

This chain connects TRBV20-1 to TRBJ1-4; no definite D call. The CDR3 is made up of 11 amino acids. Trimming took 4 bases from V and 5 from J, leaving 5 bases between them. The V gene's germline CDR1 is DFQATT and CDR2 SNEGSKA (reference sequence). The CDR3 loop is CSAKRNEKLFF. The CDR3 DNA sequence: TGCAGTGCTAAGAGGAATGAAAAACTGTTTTTT.

The CDR3 protein is CAWSVHLGLDPRETQYF. In DNA form, the CDR3 reads TGTGCCTGGAGTGTACATTTAGGACTCGACCCCAGGGAGACCCAGTACTTC. The chain carries TRBV30 and TRBJ2-5, with D possibly TRBD2 on 5 matching bases. V dropped 0 bases and J dropped 5 bases, with 22 bases sitting between them. Germline loops: CDR1 GTSNPN, CDR2 SVGIG (reference sequence). The CDR3 has 17 amino acids.

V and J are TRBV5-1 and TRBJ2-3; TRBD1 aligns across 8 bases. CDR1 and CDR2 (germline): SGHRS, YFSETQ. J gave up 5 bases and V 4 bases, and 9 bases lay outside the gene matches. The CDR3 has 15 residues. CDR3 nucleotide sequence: TGCGCCAGCAGCCTTGGGGCAGGGGGCATAGATACGCAGTATTTT. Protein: CASSLGAGGIDTQYF.

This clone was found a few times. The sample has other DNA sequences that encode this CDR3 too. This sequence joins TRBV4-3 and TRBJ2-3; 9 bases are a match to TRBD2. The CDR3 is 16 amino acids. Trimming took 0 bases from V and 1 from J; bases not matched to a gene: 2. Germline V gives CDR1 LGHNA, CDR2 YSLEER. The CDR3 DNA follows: TGCGCCAGCAGCCAAGAATTAGCGGGAGGCACAGATACGCAGTATTTT. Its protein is CASSQELAGGTDTQYF.

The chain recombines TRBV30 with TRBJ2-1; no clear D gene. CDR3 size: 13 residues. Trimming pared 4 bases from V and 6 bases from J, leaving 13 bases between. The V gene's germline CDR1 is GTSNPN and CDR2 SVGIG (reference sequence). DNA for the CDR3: TGTGCCTGGACTCCAGTAAGTTCCAATGAGCAGTTCTTC. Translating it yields CAWTPVSSNEQFF.

CDR3 sequence (DNA): TGTGCCAGCAGCCGACAGGGAGATGGCTACACCTTC. It codes for CASSRQGDGYTF. The chain carries TRBV11-3 and TRBJ1-2, with 7 bases that match TRBD1. This CDR3 contains 12 residues. Germline assignment: CDR1 SGHNT and CDR2 YENEEA. V trimming: 5 bases; J trimming: 6 bases; junction bases outside the gene matches: 3.

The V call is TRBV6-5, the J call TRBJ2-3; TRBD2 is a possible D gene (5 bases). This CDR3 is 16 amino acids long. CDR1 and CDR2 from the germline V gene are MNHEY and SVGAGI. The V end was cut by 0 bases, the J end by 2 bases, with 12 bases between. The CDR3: CASSYSASLLTDTQYF. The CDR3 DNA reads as TGTGCCAGCAGTTACTCGGCTAGCCTCCTCACAGATACGCAGTATTTT.

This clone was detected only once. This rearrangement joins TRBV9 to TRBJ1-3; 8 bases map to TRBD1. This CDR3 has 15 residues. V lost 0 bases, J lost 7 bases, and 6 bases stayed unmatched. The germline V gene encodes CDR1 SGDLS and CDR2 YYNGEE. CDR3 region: CASSVDPQGANTIYF. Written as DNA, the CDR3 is TGTGCCAGCAGCGTAGATCCGCAGGGGGCTAACACCATATATTTT.

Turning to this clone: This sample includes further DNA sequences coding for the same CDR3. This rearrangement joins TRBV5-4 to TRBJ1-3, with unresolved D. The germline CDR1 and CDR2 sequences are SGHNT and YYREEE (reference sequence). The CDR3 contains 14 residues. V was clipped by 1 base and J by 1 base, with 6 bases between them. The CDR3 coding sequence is TGTGCCAGCAGCTTGCGAGGGTCTGGAAACACCATATATTTT. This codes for CASSLRGSGNTIYF.

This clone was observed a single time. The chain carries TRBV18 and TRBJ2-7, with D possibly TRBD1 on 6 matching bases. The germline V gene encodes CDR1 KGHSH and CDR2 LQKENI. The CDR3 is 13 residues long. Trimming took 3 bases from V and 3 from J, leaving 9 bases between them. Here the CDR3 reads CASSPGQIYEQYF. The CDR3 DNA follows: TGTGCCAGCTCACCCGGACAGATCTACGAGCAGTACTTC. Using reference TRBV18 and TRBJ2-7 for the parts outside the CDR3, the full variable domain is NAGVMQNPRHLVRRRGQEARLRCSPMKGHSHVYWYRQLPEEGLKFMVYLQKENIIDESGMPKERFSAEFPKEGPSILRIQQVVRGDSAAYFCASSPGQIYEQYFGPGTRLTVT.

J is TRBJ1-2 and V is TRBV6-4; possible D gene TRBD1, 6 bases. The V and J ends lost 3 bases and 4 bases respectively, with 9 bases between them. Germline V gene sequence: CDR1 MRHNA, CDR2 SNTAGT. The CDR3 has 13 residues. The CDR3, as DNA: TGTGCCAGCAGTGATCAGGGGTGCTATGGCTACACCTTC. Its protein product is CASSDQGCYGYTF.

Written as DNA, the CDR3 is TGTGCCAGCAGTTTTTCGTCCCATGAGCAGTTCTTC. It yields the protein CASSFSSHEQFF. V is TRBV12-3 or TRBV12-4 and J is TRBJ2-1; D not certain. V was shortened by 3 bases and J by 8 bases, with 8 bases between the two germline ends. The CDR3 contains 12 residues.

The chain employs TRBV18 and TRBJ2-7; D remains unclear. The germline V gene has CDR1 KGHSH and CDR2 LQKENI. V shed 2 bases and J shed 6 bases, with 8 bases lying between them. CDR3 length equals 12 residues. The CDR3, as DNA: TGTGCCAGCTCACCAGAGAGTCGCGAGCAGTACTTC. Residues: CASSPESREQYF.